What follows are 5 T cell receptor beta chains derived from one specimen sequenced in a study of vaccination and CD4 T cells after COVID-19. For these TCRs, the target antigens are not known. An Oncomine TCR Beta short-read assay was used to sequence the DNA from cultured CD4+ T cells. MiXCR, run by TCRdb on the PCR reads, gives a single entry per CDR3 protein. The sample shows just under 20,000 distinct CDR3 sequences, 26% of them seen only once. The treatment here: roughly 11-day PBMC culture with coronavirus spike peptide pools or control peptides (ViraFEST assay). Sequenced input: cultured CD4+ T cells from blood. The receptors were gathered from a human donor with COVID-19.

The sample holds a few counts of this clonotype. The rearrangement links TRBV5-4 to TRBJ2-5; no definite D call. The CDR3 is made up of 12 amino acids. V dropped 7 bases and J dropped 7 bases, with 14 bases sitting between them. Germline V gene data show CDR1 as SGHNT and CDR2 as YYREEE (reference sequence). The CDR3 here is CASRSVSGTQYF. The CDR3 bases are TGTGCCAGCCGATCAGTATCGGGGACCCAGTACTTC.

The chain has TRBV20-1 and TRBJ2-5; D ambiguous. V dropped 6 bases and J dropped 5 bases, with 10 bases sitting between them. This CDR3 contains 11 residues. CDR1 is DFQATT and CDR2 is SNEGSKA in the germline V gene (reference sequence). CDR3 DNA sequence: TGCAGTGCCCCCAACGGGGAGACCCAGTACTTC. This codes for CSAPNGETQYF.

This clonotype has only a few counts. The V gene is TRBV28, the J gene TRBJ1-5, with D tentatively TRBD1 (5 bases). Between the trimmed V and J ends, which lost 3 bases and 3 bases, there was a span of 21 bases. Germline V CDR1 and CDR2: MDHEN, SYDVKM. CDR3 length: 18 amino acids. CDR3 residues: CASSFLLLETAYNQPQHF. As DNA, the CDR3 is TGTGCCAGCAGTTTCTTGTTACTTGAGACAGCGTACAATCAGCCCCAGCATTTT. Full variable domain (remainder filled in from reference TRBV28 and TRBJ1-5): DVKVTQSSRYLVKRTGEKVFLECVQDMDHENMFWYRQDPGLGLRLIYFSYDVKMKEKGDIPEGYSVSREKKERFSLILESASTNQTSMYLCASSFLLLETAYNQPQHFGDGTRLSIL.

There are a few counts of this clonotype. The V and J genes are TRBV7-8 and TRBJ2-3; 11 nucleotides match TRBD2. The ends lost 2 bases at V and 1 base at J; junction bases unmatched: 5. Germline V gene sequence: CDR1 SGHVS, CDR2 FQNEAQ. The CDR3 has 17 amino acids. CDR3 region: CASSLILLAGGTDTQYF. Here the CDR3 DNA reads TGTGCCAGCAGCTTAATCCTACTAGCGGGGGGCACAGATACGCAGTATTTT.

This clonotype was picked up a small number of times. This rearrangement joins TRBV11-2 to TRBJ2-7; D could derive from TRBD1 or TRBD2 (6 bases each). Germline values: CDR1 SGHAT, CDR2 FQNNGV. The CDR3 spans 15 residues. V was cut by 5 bases and J by 4 bases, with 18 bases left in between. In DNA, the CDR3 is TGTGCCAGCAGCCCAAGGGTCGCGGGGACATACGAGCAGTACTTC. Amino acid sequence: CASSPRVAGTYEQYF.